This T cell receptor beta chain derives from a study of cytomegalovirus exposure and HLA in healthy donors. Study in general: Among 398 genotyped donors, roughly 80% fell in the Caucasian-associated ancestry cluster.

The PCR used 60 Vbeta and 13 Jbeta primers. This table comes from immunoSEQ multiplex PCR, and its TCRdb copy is limited to in-frame clones, with some not included. The table lists roughly 120,000 clones, around 69% of them singletons. Comments on this clone: Antigen unknown.

Study-wide results and caveats: Researchers left out some V segments, among them TRBV6-2 and TRBV6-3, as indistinguishable. The authors later found HLA-associated TCR beta chains more clonally expanded than equally common others. The classifier, whose performance was assessed in both the original and validation cohorts, reportedly diagnosed cytomegalovirus status with high specificity and sensitivity.

The trim removed 0 bases at V and 0 bases at J, leaving 8 bases unmatched. This CDR3 is built from 17 residues. Germline assignment: CDR1 SGHNT and CDR2 YYREEE (reference sequence). This chain joins TRBV5-4 and TRBJ1-2; TRBD1 aligns across 7 bases. Sequencing was carried out using PBMCs. The TCR was taken from a man over 45 in good health and CMV-seropositive. CDR3 in amino acids: CASSLADRADPNYGYTF. CDR3 nucleotide sequence: TGTGCCAGCAGCTTGGCCGACAGGGCGGATCCTAACTATGGCTACACCTTC.